A selection of T cell receptor beta chains follows, all from one sample in a study of blood T cell repertoires in COVID-19. Profiled with immunoSEQ multiplex PCR; TCRdb holds only in-frame clones, not every one. The sample carries approximately 150,000 clones, around 84% recorded once. Sequencing input: peripheral blood. The receptors originated from a woman aged 45-65 years in a cohort sampled during active or convalescent COVID-19. Both conserved end residues are part of each CDR3. D genes are given only for firm matches. Some rows have no size entry. The others give once, few or many, or a class for an expanded clone.

>TRBJ1-6|15|NA|TRBV5-4|once
CASSFAATYNSPLHF
TGTGCCAGCAGCTTTGCGGCGACCTATAATTCACCCCTCCACTTT
>TRBJ1-1|15|TRBD1|TRBV14|NA
CASSLLRQGGTEAFF
TGTGCCAGCAGCCTCCTGAGACAGGGCGGTACTGAAGCTTTCTTT
>TRBJ1-1|15|TRBD1|TRBV7-2|NA
CASSPRPGQGFEAFF
TGTGCCAGCAGCCCGCGACCGGGACAGGGTTTTGAAGCTTTCTTT
>TRBJ2-3|15|NA|TRBV6-2/TRBV6-3|NA
CASSYGGARGDTQYF
TGTGCCAGCAGTTACGGCGGGGCCCGGGGGGATACGCAGTATTTT
>TRBJ1-1|12|TRBD1|TRBV5-4|once
CASSGDRYEAFF
TGTGCCAGCAGCGGGGACAGATATGAAGCTTTCTTT
>TRBJ2-7|15|NA|TRBV4-1|NA
CASSQDAAEYYEQYF
TGCGCCAGCAGCCAAGATGCGGCAGAATACTACGAGCAGTACTTC
>TRBJ1-6|15|TRBD1|TRBV7-6|NA
CASSLRGTVNSPLHF
TGTGCCAGCAGCTTAAGAGGGACAGTGAATTCACCCCTCCACTTT
>TRBJ2-1|16|TRBD1|TRBV7-6|NA
CASSPLQGAASNEQFF
TGTGCCAGCAGCCCCCTCCAGGGGGCCGCCAGCAATGAGCAGTTCTTC
>TRBJ1-3|17|NA|TRBV24-1|NA
CATIGRVHHRSGNTIYF
TGTGCCACCATCGGCAGGGTCCACCACCGCTCTGGAAACACCATATATTTT
>TRBJ1-1|14|NA|TRBV2|NA
CASSERGSVTEAFF
TGTGCCAGCAGTGAAAGGGGGAGTGTTACTGAAGCTTTCTTT
>TRBJ1-4|14|TRBD1|TRBV29-1|NA
CSVEGTGTNEKLFF
TGCAGCGTTGAAGGGACAGGGACTAATGAAAAACTGTTTTTT
>TRBJ2-1|16|TRBD2|TRBV19|NA
CASSSRTSGGYNEQFF
TGTGCCAGTAGTTCCCGGACTAGCGGGGGGTACAATGAGCAGTTCTTC
>TRBJ2-7|12|NA|TRBV29-1|few
CSVEEVDYEQYF
TGCAGCGTTGAAGAGGTAGACTACGAGCAGTACTTC
>TRBJ2-5|13|TRBD2|TRBV5-1|NA
CASSGTGGETQYF
TGCGCCAGCAGCGGGACCGGGGGGGAGACCCAGTACTTC
>TRBJ1-1|11|NA|TRBV29-1|NA
CSLGLGTEAFF
TGCAGCTTGGGGCTAGGCACTGAAGCTTTCTTT
>TRBJ2-1|13|NA|TRBV12-5|few
CASYRSSYNEQFF
TGTGCTAGTTACAGAAGCTCCTACAATGAGCAGTTCTTC
>TRBJ2-2|15|TRBD2|TRBV9|NA
CASSASGGAAGELFF
TGTGCCAGCAGCGCTAGCGGGGGGGCCGCCGGGGAGCTGTTTTTT
>TRBJ1-2|18|NA|TRBV5-6|NA
CASSLRHPGQSGIWGYTF
TGTGCCAGCAGCTTGAGACACCCAGGGCAGAGCGGGATCTGGGGCTACACCTTC
>TRBJ1-4|13|NA|TRBV19|NA
CASSIQVNEKLFF
TGTGCCAGTAGTATACAGGTTAATGAAAAACTGTTTTTT
>TRBJ2-3|16|NA|TRBV4-3|NA
CASSRYRDLSTDTQYF
TGCGCCAGCAGCCGATACCGGGACTTGAGCACAGATACGCAGTATTTT
>TRBJ1-1|15|TRBD1|TRBV5-1|NA
CASSTQGATNTEAFF
TGCGCCAGCAGCACACAGGGGGCTACGAACACTGAAGCTTTCTTT
>TRBJ2-7|14|NA|TRBV24-1|NA
CATSDSRGYNEQYF
TGTGCCACCAGTGATTCCAGGGGTTATAACGAGCAGTACTTC
>TRBJ1-1|14|NA|TRBV5-1|NA
CASSLDPVNTEAFF
TGCGCCAGCAGCTTGGATCCTGTGAACACTGAAGCTTTCTTT
>TRBJ1-6|15|TRBD1|TRBV5-1|NA
CASSRGTGSNSPLHF
TGCGCCAGCAGCAGAGGGACAGGGAGCAATTCACCCCTCCACTTT
>TRBJ1-2|13|NA|TRBV12-3/TRBV12-4|NA
CASRPDRREGYTF
TGTGCCAGCAGGCCAGACAGGCGGGAGGGCTACACCTTC
>TRBJ1-2|11|NA|TRBV30|NA
CAWSVSYGYTF
TGTGCCTGGAGTGTTTCTTATGGCTACACCTTC
>TRBJ2-5|16|TRBD2|TRBV4-2|NA
CASSHGLAGSQETQYF
TGTGCCAGCAGCCATGGACTAGCGGGGTCTCAGGAGACCCAGTACTTC
>TRBJ1-1|16|TRBD1|TRBV13|NA
CASSLGGRGRNTEAFF
TGTGCCAGCAGCTTAGGTGGCAGGGGGAGGAACACTGAAGCTTTCTTT
>TRBJ2-2|14|NA|TRBV19|NA
CASSIEGVKGELFF
TGTGCCAGTAGTATTGAGGGTGTTAAGGGGGAGCTGTTTTTT
>TRBJ2-2|18|TRBD2|TRBV4-1|NA
CASRLLVGLGTLGGELFF
TGCGCCAGCAGGTTGCTGGTGGGACTAGGGACTTTGGGCGGGGAGCTGTTTTTT
>TRBJ1-1|16|TRBD1|TRBV6-5|few
CASSSPDRGENTEAFF
TGTGCCAGCAGTTCCCCCGACAGGGGCGAAAACACTGAAGCTTTCTTT
>TRBJ2-5|14|NA|TRBV7-9|NA
CASSVQGLQETQYF
TGTGCCAGCAGCGTCCAGGGGCTCCAAGAGACCCAGTACTTC
>TRBJ1-6|14|TRBD1|TRBV30|NA
CAWRRTGDNSPLHF
TGTGCCTGGAGGAGGACAGGGGATAATTCACCCCTCCACTTT
>TRBJ2-7|14|TRBD1|TRBV11-2|NA
CASNLRQGGGEQYF
TGTGCCAGCAACTTAAGACAGGGGGGAGGCGAGCAGTACTTC
>TRBJ1-3|17|NA|TRBV18|NA
CASSPGQSRRPGNTIYF
TGTGCCAGCTCACCAGGACAGTCCCGGAGACCTGGAAACACCATATATTTT
>TRBJ2-5|14|NA|TRBV18|NA
CASSPPGLLETQYF
TGTGCCAGCTCACCACCAGGACTGCTGGAGACCCAGTACTTC
>TRBJ2-5|16|TRBD2|TRBV7-3|NA
CASSPNPAGGGETQYF
TGTGCCAGCAGCCCCAACCCAGCGGGGGGAGGAGAGACCCAGTACTTC
>TRBJ1-6|15|NA|TRBV10-3|once
CAISESQGVFSPLHF
TGTGCCATCAGTGAGTCGCAGGGTGTCTTTTCACCCCTCCACTTT
>TRBJ1-4|18|TRBD1|TRBV19|NA
CASSIGGTGLATNEKLFF
TGTGCCAGTAGTATAGGCGGGACAGGCCTTGCAACTAATGAAAAACTGTTTTTT
>TRBJ2-5|14|TRBD2|TRBV7-3|NA
CASSPGLEGETQYF
TGTGCCAGCAGCCCCGGACTAGAGGGAGAGACCCAGTACTTC
>TRBJ1-1|14|NA|TRBV5-1|once
CASSLGRGNTEAFF
TGCGCCAGCAGCTTGGGAAGGGGGAACACTGAAGCTTTCTTT
>TRBJ2-5|17|TRBD2|TRBV5-5|NA
CASSSIGLGGAQETQYF
TGTGCCAGCAGCTCCATAGGACTAGGAGGGGCCCAAGAGACCCAGTACTTC
>TRBJ2-5|14|NA|TRBV15|NA
CATSRDQEVETQYF
TGTGCCACCAGCAGAGACCAGGAAGTAGAGACCCAGTACTTC
>TRBJ1-3|16|NA|TRBV19|NA
CASSIVGANSGNTIYF
TGTGCCAGTAGTATAGTGGGGGCCAACTCTGGAAACACCATATATTTT
>TRBJ1-1|13|NA|TRBV5-1|NA
CASSSIGDTEAFF
TGCGCCAGCAGCTCGATAGGGGACACTGAAGCTTTCTTT
>TRBJ1-2|17|TRBD1|TRBV6-4|NA
CASSDTMGQGTNYGYTF
TGTGCCAGCAGTGACACGATGGGACAGGGGACTAACTATGGCTACACCTTC
>TRBJ2-2|13|NA|TRBV7-3|NA
CASSLIGTGELFF
TGTGCCAGCAGCTTAATCGGCACCGGGGAGCTGTTTTTT
>TRBJ2-4|17|TRBD2|TRBV3-1/TRBV3-2|NA
CASSQVLRGGHRNIQYF
TGTGCCAGCAGCCAGGTTCTGCGGGGGGGCCACAGAAACATTCAGTACTTC